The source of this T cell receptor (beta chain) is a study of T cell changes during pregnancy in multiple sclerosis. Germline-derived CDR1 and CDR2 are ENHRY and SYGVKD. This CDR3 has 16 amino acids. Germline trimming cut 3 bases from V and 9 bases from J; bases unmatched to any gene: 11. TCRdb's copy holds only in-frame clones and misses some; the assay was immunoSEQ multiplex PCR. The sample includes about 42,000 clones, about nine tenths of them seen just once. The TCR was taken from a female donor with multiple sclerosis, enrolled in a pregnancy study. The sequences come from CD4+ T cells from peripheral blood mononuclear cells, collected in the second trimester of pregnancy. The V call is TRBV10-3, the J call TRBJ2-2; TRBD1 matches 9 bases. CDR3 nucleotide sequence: TGTGCCATCAGTGAAAGGGAGACAGGGGGGGACCGGGAGCTGTTTTTT. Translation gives CAISERETGGDRELFF.